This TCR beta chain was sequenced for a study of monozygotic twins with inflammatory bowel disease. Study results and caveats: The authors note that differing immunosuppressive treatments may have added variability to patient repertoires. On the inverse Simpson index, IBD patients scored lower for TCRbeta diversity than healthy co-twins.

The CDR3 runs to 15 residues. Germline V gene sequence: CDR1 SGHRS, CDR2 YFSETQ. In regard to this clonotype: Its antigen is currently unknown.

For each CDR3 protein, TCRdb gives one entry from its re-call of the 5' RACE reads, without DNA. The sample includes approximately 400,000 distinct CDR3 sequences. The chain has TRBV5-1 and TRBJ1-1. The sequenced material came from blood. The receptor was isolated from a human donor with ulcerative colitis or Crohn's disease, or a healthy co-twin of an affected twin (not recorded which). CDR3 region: CASSLAPVGNTEAFF.